The 12 T cell receptor beta chains below come from one sample, sequenced in a study of T cells in Graves' hyperthyroidism and ophthalmopathy. It was RNA transcripts that yielded the amplified TCR beta CDR3 regions. An initial round of RT-PCR targeting the TCR CDR3 relied on the HTBI primer set. TCRdb redid the calling of the multiplex PCR reads with MiXCR, one entry per CDR3 protein. The profile shows about 500,000 distinct CDR3 sequences, over 35% of them singletons. Sample: peripheral blood or thyroid tissue (not recorded which). These receptor sequences come from an adult woman with Graves' disease, either hyperthyroidism or ophthalmopathy (not recorded which).

This clonotype has at least ten counts. The chain is built from TRBV7-2 and TRBJ2-5; possible D gene TRBD1, 6 bases. CDR1 and CDR2 from the germline V gene are SGHTA and FQGNSA. The CDR3 totals 16 residues. Deletions cut 4 bases from V and 4 bases from J, with 19 bases between. Written as DNA, the CDR3 is TGTGCCAGCAGCTCACTTTTGGGGGCAGGACCAGAGACCCAGTACTTC. It encodes CASSSLLGAGPETQYF.

The chain employs TRBV7-2 and TRBJ2-7; TRBD2 aligns across 8 bases. The ends lost 1 base at V and 4 bases at J; junction bases unmatched: 6. Per the germline V gene, CDR1 is SGHTA and CDR2 is FQGNSA. CDR3 size: 15 residues. The CDR3 here is CASSLVAGTVYEQYF. The CDR3 region has the DNA TGTGCCAGCAGCTTAGTAGCGGGAACAGTGTACGAGCAGTACTTC.

The CDR3 protein is CASRVGGETQYF. The CDR3 DNA is TGTGCCAGCAGAGTGGGAGGGGAGACCCAGTACTTC. This chain uses TRBV2 with TRBJ2-5; 7 bases line up with TRBD2. The CDR3 has 12 residues. The ends lost 6 bases at V and 5 bases at J; junction bases unmatched: 3. Germline values: CDR1 SNHLY, CDR2 FYNNEI.

The V gene is TRBV19, the J gene TRBJ1-1; no definite D call. CDR3 size: 9 residues. Trimming pared 6 bases from V and 8 bases from J, leaving 4 bases between. Per the germline V gene, CDR1 is LNHDA and CDR2 is SQIVND (reference sequence). DNA of the CDR3: TGTGCCAGTAGGAGGGAAGCTTTCTTT. It yields the protein CASRREAFF.

The rearrangement uses TRBV25-1 and TRBJ1-2; D is possibly TRBD1 (5 bases). Germline CDR1 is MGHDK and CDR2 is SYGVNS. Deletions cut 5 bases from V and 0 bases from J, with 10 bases between. This CDR3 has 14 residues. The CDR3 DNA reads TGTGCCAGCAGTTTAGACAGAGCTAACTATGGCTACACCTTC. Translation gives CASSLDRANYGYTF.

The V and J genes are TRBV6-6 and TRBJ2-7; D remains ambiguous. The CDR3 loop spans 15 amino acids. Germline V gives CDR1 MNHNY, CDR2 SVGAGI (reference sequence). The ends were cut back, 5 bases at V and 2 bases at J, with 16 bases in the middle. The CDR3 spells CASSILRVSPYEQYF. CDR3 coding DNA: TGTGCCAGCAGTATACTAAGGGTATCACCCTACGAGCAGTACTTC.

This chain connects TRBV15 to TRBJ1-5; D unresolved. CDR1 is LNHNV, CDR2 YYDKDF, per germline (reference sequence). V shed 0 bases and J shed 15 bases, with 12 bases lying between them. The CDR3 sequence is 12 residues long. The CDR3 reads CATSRDSGARHF. The CDR3 region has the DNA TGTGCCACCAGCAGAGATTCAGGTGCCCGGCATTTT.

This chain links TRBV7-2 with TRBJ1-1, with D possibly matching TRBD1 (5 bases). The germline V gene has CDR1 SGHTA and CDR2 FQGNSA. The V end lost 3 bases, the J end lost 6 bases, and 8 bases lay between the germline ends. The CDR3 covers 12 residues. CDR3 DNA sequence: TGTGCCAGCAGCTTGCTGACAGCTGAAGCTTTCTTT. Translation gives CASSLLTAEAFF.

The chain is built from TRBV25-1 and TRBJ1-4; 8 bases line up with TRBD1. Losses at the gene ends were 8 bases for V and 8 bases for J; bases not matched to a gene: 13. The CDR3 is 15 residues long. CDR1 and CDR2 (germline): MGHDK, SYGVNS. The CDR3, as DNA: TGTGCCAGCTCACCACAGGACAGGGATGGAGAAAAACTGTTTTTT. Translation gives CASSPQDRDGEKLFF.

This clonotype appeared many times. This may stem from a read error, because a much larger clone lies one nucleotide away. V and J are TRBV11-3 and TRBJ2-2; 7 nucleotides agree with TRBD1. Germline CDR1 is SGHNT and CDR2 is YENEEA. CDR3 length: 15 residues. Trimming cost V 4 bases and J 0 bases; bases outside gene matches: 2. CDR3 DNA sequence: TGTGCCAGCAGCTACGGGACAGCGAACACCGGGGAGCTGTTTTTT. The encoded protein is CASSYGTANTGELFF.

Notes on this clonotype: A clone one base away is much larger, so this may be a read error. CDR3 region: CVSKILALSGELFF. CDR3 coding DNA: TGTGTCAGCAAGATACTAGCGCTTAGCGGGGAGCTGTTTTTT. J is TRBJ2-2 and V is TRBV12-3 or TRBV12-4, with 7 bases identical to TRBD2. The CDR3 is 14 amino acids.

Here the CDR3 reads CSARVSKPYGYTF. CDR3 in DNA: TGCAGTGCTAGAGTCTCGAAACCATATGGCTACACCTTC. V gene TRBV20-1 combines with J gene TRBJ1-2; D is undetermined. The germline CDR1 and CDR2 sequences are DFQATT and SNEGSKA (reference sequence). The CDR3 consists of 13 residues. The V end was cut by 1 base, the J end by 5 bases, with 11 bases between.